This TCR beta chain came from a study of blood T cell repertoires in COVID-19. Study background: PBMCs, B-cell-depleted T cells, or T cells were the source of the cDNA or gDNA that made up the material.

This CDR3 spans 14 amino acids. Germline V gene lookup returns CDR1 KGHSH and CDR2 LQKENI. With 2 bases removed from V and 3 bases from J, the gap between germline ends came to 7 bases. In the authors' methods: By means of reference gene primer amplification, nucleated cell counts were estimated. Profiled with immunoSEQ multiplex PCR; TCRdb holds only in-frame clones, not every one. That table furnishes V, J and clone size, whereas the DNA furnished D and trimming. The sample has under 80,000 clones; approximately 78% are singletons. V usage is TRBV18 and J usage is TRBJ2-2; D unclear. Sequenced: peripheral blood. This sequence originates from a woman aged 80 or over with active or convalescent COVID-19. CDR3 protein: CASSPEDHTGELFF. CDR3 DNA sequence: TGTGCCAGCTCACCAGAGGATCACACCGGGGAGCTGTTTTTT.